The clone carrying this T cell receptor beta chain has only one observation. The sample is drawn from a study of technical replicates of blood from a few donors. V was trimmed by 3 bases and J by 3 bases, leaving 2 bases between them. CDR1 and CDR2 from the germline V gene are MNHNS and SASEGT. The length of the CDR3 is 12 residues. Repertoires were generated with immunoSEQ multiplex PCR, while TCRdb's copy carries only in-frame clones and drops some. The table lists nearly 70,000 clones, approximately 90% of them singletons. Sequencing was carried out using PBMCs. The rearrangement uses TRBV6-1 and TRBJ2-2; D remains ambiguous. This TCR was sampled from a human donor in good health. Some clones in this sample may be carry-over from other donors' samples. The DNA for the CDR3 is TGTGCCAGCAGTGACGACACCGGGGAGCTGTTTTTT. It codes for CASSDDTGELFF.